The T cell receptor beta chain under discussion was sequenced for a study of vaccination and CD4 T cells after COVID-19. Study information: Two Hispanic individuals were among six male and four female convalescent patients. At a median around 70 days (range 14 to 241) after dose two, post-vaccine samples were obtained. Study-wide results and limits: Apart from involving relatively few convalescent patients, the work omitted early post-infection timepoints.

The CDR3 consists of 15 residues. Germline lookup yields CDR1 SGHRS and CDR2 YFSETQ. Trimming cost V 4 bases and J 6 bases; bases outside gene matches: 6. TCRdb re-called the PCR reads through MiXCR, storing one row per CDR3 protein. This sample has 20,000 or so distinct CDR3 sequences, with about 60% found just once. With respect to this clonotype: Its antigen is currently unknown.

The receptor was isolated from a human donor who had recovered from COVID-19. Source: CD4+ T cells from blood, taken after SARS-CoV-2 vaccination. The V call is TRBV5-1, the J call TRBJ2-2, with 10 bases matching TRBD1. CDR3 sequence reads: CASSPTGGWAGELFF. CDR3 DNA: TGCGCCAGCAGCCCGACAGGGGGCTGGGCCGGGGAGCTGTTTTTT.